These 19 T cell receptor beta chains were all obtained from the same sample, sequenced in a study of cytomegalovirus exposure and HLA in healthy donors. Primers: 60 Vbeta forward and 13 Jbeta reverse. Data came from immunoSEQ multiplex PCR; TCRdb stores just in-frame clones and leaves some out. This repertoire shows 100,000 to 150,000 clones, around 81% found once; its top ten account for approximately 1.2%. Sequenced material: PBMCs. The source of these receptors is a female donor in good health and CMV-seronegative.

The V gene is TRBV7-2, the J gene TRBJ2-1; D might be TRBD2 (6 bases). CDR3 length: 16 amino acids. The germline V gene has CDR1 SGHTA and CDR2 FQGNSA. V lost 0 bases to trimming and J lost 9 bases, with 18 bases between them. The CDR3 DNA sequence: TGTGCCAGCAGCTTAGCGCAGTGGGAGGCACGGGGTGAGCAGTTCTTC. Its translation is CASSLAQWEARGEQFF.

The CDR3 spells CASSQWTGTNTEAFF. CDR3 in DNA: TGTGCCAGCAGCCAGTGGACAGGCACGAACACTGAAGCTTTCTTT. The chain is built from TRBV11-2 and TRBJ1-1, with TRBD1 matching 7 bases. From germline, CDR1 is SGHAT and CDR2 FQNNGV. Trimming took 5 bases from V and 1 from J; bases not matched to a gene: 7. CDR3 length equals 15 residues.

V usage is TRBV29-1 and J usage is TRBJ1-2; D is uncertain. Germline values: CDR1 SQVTM, CDR2 ANQGSEA. The CDR3 length is 13 residues. The V gene lost 6 bases and the J gene lost 5 bases, with 16 bases spanning the gap. DNA for the CDR3: TGCAGCGTGTCCTCGGATGGGCTATATGGCTACACCTTC. This sequence encodes CSVSSDGLYGYTF.

The gene calls are TRBV6-5 and TRBJ1-2; D is possibly TRBD1 (5 bases). Germline CDR1 is MNHEY and CDR2 is SVGAGI. V was pared by 10 bases and J by 2 bases, with 11 bases between. The CDR3 loop spans 12 amino acids. The CDR3 sequence: CATAGGNYGYTF. DNA for the CDR3: TGTGCCACCGCGGGGGGAAACTATGGCTACACCTTC.

As for this clone: The junction departs from the called germline gene at one end, perhaps through a read error. The genes are TRBV7-9 and TRBJ2-7, with 7 bases aligning to TRBD1. Per the germline V gene, CDR1 is SEHNR and CDR2 is FQNEAQ (reference sequence). The CDR3 has 15 residues. The CDR3 coding sequence is TGTTCCAGCAGCCAGACAGGGCTCACTACCTACGAGCAGTACTTC. This sequence encodes CSSSQTGLTTYEQYF. The variable domain in full, with the rest retrieved from reference TRBV7-9 and TRBJ2-7, is DTGVSQNPRHKITKRGQNVTFRCDPISEHNRLYWYRQTLGQGPEFLTYFQNEAQLEKSRLLSDRFSAERPKGSFSTLEIQRTEQGDSAMYLCSSSQTGLTTYEQYFGPGTRLTVT.

The V call is TRBV5-4, the J call TRBJ2-7; 11 nucleotides match TRBD2. J lost 7 bases, V lost 1 base, and 10 bases had no gene match. The CDR3 loop spans 16 amino acids. Per germline, CDR1 SGHNT and CDR2 YYREEE (reference sequence). The CDR3 here is CASSLFPSGRTGEQYF. In DNA form, the CDR3 reads TGTGCCAGCAGCTTGTTTCCTAGCGGGAGGACGGGGGAGCAGTACTTC. The entire variable domain, with the rest obtained from reference TRBV5-4 and TRBJ2-7, is as follows: ETGVTQSPTHLIKTRGQQVTLRCSSQSGHNTVSWYQQALGQGPQFIFQYYREEENGRGNFPPRFSGLQFPNYSSELNVNALELDDSALYLCASSLFPSGRTGEQYFGPGTRLTVT.

V usage is TRBV15 and J usage is TRBJ2-1; tentatively, D is TRBD1 (5 bases). The ends were cut back, 6 bases at V and 0 bases at J, with 9 bases in the middle. Germline CDR1 reads LNHNV; CDR2 reads YYDKDF (reference sequence). The CDR3 contains 14 residues. The CDR3 loop reads CATSRGSSYNEQFF. CDR3 in DNA: TGTGCCACCAGTAGGGGTAGCTCCTACAATGAGCAGTTCTTC.

This chain links TRBV4-1 with TRBJ2-7; 8 bases agree with TRBD2. Per germline, CDR1 MGHRA and CDR2 YSYEKL. The length of the CDR3 is 15 residues. J gave up 3 bases and V 3 bases, and 7 bases lay outside the gene matches. As DNA, the CDR3 is TGCGCCAGCAGCCAGTTAGCGGGAACCTTCTACGAGCAGTACTTC. This codes for CASSQLAGTFYEQYF.

The rearrangement uses TRBV10-3 and TRBJ2-5, with 11 positions matching TRBD2. The J call is uncertain, as TRBJ2-7 better fits the DNA end. Germline CDR1 is ENHRY and CDR2 is SYGVKD. CDR3 length: 14 residues. CDR3 sequence (DNA): TGTGCCATCAGAGGTGGGACTAGCGGCTACGAGCAGTACTTC. It encodes CAIRGGTSGYEQYF.

The chain joins TRBV19 to TRBJ2-2, with 8 bases lining up with TRBD1. Germline CDR1 is LNHDA and CDR2 is SQIVND (reference sequence). The CDR3 is 13 residues long. The J segment lost 1 base and the V segment lost 9 bases, leaving 1 base of the junction unmatched. The CDR3 is CASGQGNTGELFF. The CDR3 DNA sequence: TGTGCCAGCGGACAGGGGAACACCGGGGAGCTGTTTTTT.

The chain carries TRBV19 and TRBJ1-3; D unresolved. The CDR3 sequence is 15 residues long. The germline gives CDR1 LNHDA, CDR2 SQIVND (reference sequence). Trimming removed 5 bases from V and 0 bases from J, with 11 bases in between. CDR3 residues: CASSLRLSSGNTIYF. CDR3 DNA: TGTGCCAGTAGTCTGAGGCTGAGCTCTGGAAACACCATATATTTT.

Only a few counts were recorded for this clone. The chain has TRBV10-1 and TRBJ2-5; the D gene is possibly TRBD1 (6 bases). Germline lookup yields CDR1 WNHNN and CDR2 SYGVQD (reference sequence). The CDR3 sequence is 13 residues long. V was trimmed by 2 bases and J by 5 bases, leaving 9 bases between them. Here the CDR3 reads CASSEGGAETQYF. CDR3 bases: TGCGCCAGCAGTGAGGGGGGCGCCGAGACCCAGTACTTC.

The chain carries TRBV2 and TRBJ2-7; 8 bases fit TRBD1. CDR3 size: 14 residues. Per germline, CDR1 SNHLY and CDR2 FYNNEI. V lost 5 bases, J lost 3 bases, and 6 bases stayed unmatched. The CDR3 here is CASSKKDRGYEQYF. For the CDR3, the DNA is TGTGCCAGCAGTAAAAAAGACAGGGGCTACGAGCAGTACTTC.

This clone was counted once. The chain couples TRBV7-7 to TRBJ2-5, with TRBD2 matching 12 bases. Germline trimming cut 1 base from V and 4 bases from J; bases unmatched to any gene: 10. CDR1 is SSHAT and CDR2 is FNYEAQ in the germline V gene (reference sequence). The CDR3 has 18 residues. The CDR3 region has the DNA TGTGCCAGCAGCTTAGTGGGACTAGCGGGCCATGGGCGAGAGACCCAGTACTTC. Translated: CASSLVGLAGHGRETQYF. Full variable domain (remainder filled in from reference TRBV7-7 and TRBJ2-5): GAGVSQSPRYKVTKRGQDVTLRCDPISSHATLYWYQQALGQGPEFLTYFNYEAQPDKSGLPSDRFSAERPEGSISTLTIQRTEQRDSAMYRCASSLVGLAGHGRETQYFGPGTRLLVL.

This sequence joins TRBV5-1 and TRBJ2-5, with TRBD1 as a possible D gene (6 bases). CDR1 is SGHRS and CDR2 is YFSETQ in the germline V gene. Between the trimmed V and J ends, which lost 3 bases and 2 bases, there was a span of 11 bases. The CDR3 loop spans 14 amino acids. The CDR3: CASSWDNTQETQYF. CDR3 coding DNA: TGCGCCAGCAGCTGGGACAACACGCAAGAGACCCAGTACTTC.

The rearrangement joins TRBV7-9 to TRBJ2-7; 7 bases map to TRBD2. The CDR3 is made up of 14 amino acids. V trimming: 1 base; J trimming: 3 bases; junction bases outside the gene matches: 3. From germline, CDR1 is SEHNR and CDR2 FQNEAQ (reference sequence). DNA for the CDR3: TGTGCCAGCAGCTTAGAGCGGGGAGACTACGAGCAGTACTTC. Its protein product is CASSLERGDYEQYF.

This clone was observed a few times. V is TRBV5-1 and J is TRBJ2-1; 8 bases match TRBD2. Trimming removed 4 bases from V and 15 bases from J; junction bases left unmatched: 6. This CDR3 comprises 11 residues. Germline V gene sequence: CDR1 SGHRS, CDR2 YFSETQ. CDR3 region: CASSVGTSMFF. The CDR3 coding sequence is TGCGCCAGCAGCGTCGGGACTAGTATGTTCTTC.

V usage is TRBV6-1 and J usage is TRBJ1-2; 9 nucleotides align to TRBD1. The ends lost 4 bases at V and 4 bases at J; junction bases unmatched: 7. This CDR3 spans 15 amino acids. Looked up from germline, CDR1 is MNHNS and CDR2 is SASEGT. The CDR3 spells CASSATTGGLYGYTF. DNA of the CDR3: TGTGCCAGCAGTGCTACCACAGGGGGCCTCTATGGCTACACCTTC.

The rearrangement links TRBV7-8 to TRBJ2-5, with 9 bases identical to TRBD2. Germline assignment: CDR1 SGHVS and CDR2 FQNEAQ. The CDR3 extends over 16 amino acids. The V segment lost 5 bases and the J segment 5 bases; nucleotides outside the gene matches: 12. CDR3 bases: TGTGCCAGCAGCAAGACCCGCGGGGGGGCCAGGGAGACCCAGTACTTC. Amino acids: CASSKTRGGARETQYF. The whole variable domain, filled in from reference TRBV7-8 and TRBJ2-5, reads GAGVSQSPRYKVAKRGQDVALRCDPISGHVSLFWYQQALGQGPEFLTYFQNEAQLDKSGLPSDRFFAERPEGSVSTLKIQRTQQEDSAVYLCASSKTRGGARETQYFGPGTRLLVL.